The sequence of this T cell receptor beta chain was determined in a study of blood T cell repertoires in COVID-19. About the research overall: Italy, Spain and the United States were the sources of the convalescent and acute COVID-19 samples. T cells, B-cell-depleted T cells, or PBMCs supplied cDNA or gDNA.

In the authors' workflow: Reference gene primers were amplified, and this amplification served to estimate nucleated cell counts. Clones were read by immunoSEQ multiplex PCR, and TCRdb kept only the in-frame ones, dropping some. That table is the source of V, J and clone size, and D and trimming were worked out from the DNA. The sample shows about 56,000 clones, roughly 90% of them seen only once. Per germline, CDR1 SQVTM and CDR2 ANQGSEA. This CDR3 region has 14 residues. V was clipped by 6 bases and J by 4 bases; unmatched bases: 12. V is TRBV29-1 and J is TRBJ2-7; the match to TRBD2 covers 7 bases. The source is a human donor in a cohort sampled during active COVID-19. The sample comprised peripheral blood. CDR3 nucleotide sequence: TGCAGCGTGGAGGCCCTAGCGGCCCCTTACGAGCAGTACTTC. Its protein is CSVEALAAPYEQYF.